This T cell receptor beta chain comes out of a study of tissue T cells after allogeneic stem cell transplantation. This CDR3 spans 14 amino acids. Germline V CDR1 and CDR2: NNHDY, SYVADS. Trimming pared 1 base from V and 4 bases from J, leaving 11 bases between. This clone was counted only a few times. Its specificity is unknown. Mouse gene names and germline throughout. The CDR3 end lies 1 residue beyond the end of the read and is filled in from the germline J gene. Here immunoSEQ multiplex PCR was the method, and the copy in TCRdb shows in-frame clones only, minus some. The table shows fewer than 1,500 clones, with around 50% occurring only once. Time point: mouse harvest day 7 after allogeneic transplant. Mouse grafts combined 10^7 T-cell-depleted bone marrow cells with 10^6 splenic CD5+ T cells. B6 (H2b) cells into BALB/c (H2d) mice; tissues taken at day 7 or 14. Study findings and constraints: TCR repertoires tracked anatomic similarity, regardless of disease or transplant status.

Sample: liver tissue. The V call is TRBV13-3, the J call TRBJ1-1; perhaps TRBD1 as D (6 bases). This sequence originates from a female BALB/c mouse given C57BL/6 T cells with graft-versus-host disease after an allogeneic hematopoietic cell transplant. CDR3 DNA, as far as it was read: TGTGCCAGCAGTGATTTTGGGGGCGGCACAGAAGTCTTC. It encodes CASSDFGGGTEVF. The CDR3 as a whole reads CASSDFGGGTEVFF.